This TCR beta chain was recorded in a study of blood T cell repertoires in COVID-19. Turning to the study itself: There were acute and convalescent COVID-19 samples, and they came from the United States, Italy and Spain. The cDNA or gDNA used as material had been derived from T cells, B-cell-depleted T cells, or PBMCs.

A Seattle source enrolled patients during active infection and followed them longitudinally. V shed 4 bases and J 8 bases; nucleotides not matched to a gene: 8. The CDR3 spans 15 residues. Germline-derived CDR1 and CDR2 are SGHRS and YFSETQ. Per the original methods: Reference gene primer amplification gave estimated nucleated cell counts. Method: immunoSEQ multiplex PCR; TCRdb's copy keeps in-frame clones and lacks some. The V and J calls and clone size are taken from that table; D and trimming were inferred from the DNA. Of 45,000 to 70,000 clones listed, 75% to 90% are singletons. This chain connects TRBV5-1 to TRBJ1-4; TRBD1 agrees at 10 bases. Sequencing was done on a sample of peripheral blood. The source is a woman aged 80 or over with COVID-19, enrolled during active disease. CDR3 loop: CASSLRGTGEEKLFF. CDR3 nucleotide sequence: TGCGCCAGCAGCCTGAGGGGGACAGGGGAAGAAAAACTGTTTTTT.